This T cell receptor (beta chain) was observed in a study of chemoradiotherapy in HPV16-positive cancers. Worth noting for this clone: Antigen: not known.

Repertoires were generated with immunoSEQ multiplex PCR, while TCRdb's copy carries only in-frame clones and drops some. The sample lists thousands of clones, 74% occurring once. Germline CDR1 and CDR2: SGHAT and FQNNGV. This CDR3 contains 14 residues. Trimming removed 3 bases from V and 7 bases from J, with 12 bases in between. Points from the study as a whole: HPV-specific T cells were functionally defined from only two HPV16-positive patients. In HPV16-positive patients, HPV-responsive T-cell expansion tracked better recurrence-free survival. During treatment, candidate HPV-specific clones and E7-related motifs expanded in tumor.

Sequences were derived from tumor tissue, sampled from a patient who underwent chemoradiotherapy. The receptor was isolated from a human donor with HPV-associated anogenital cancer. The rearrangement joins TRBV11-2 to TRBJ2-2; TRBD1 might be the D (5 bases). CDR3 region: CASSFGRAIGELFF. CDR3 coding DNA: TGTGCCAGCAGCTTCGGCAGGGCGATCGGGGAGCTGTTTTTT. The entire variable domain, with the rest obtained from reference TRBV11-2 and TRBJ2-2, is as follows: EAGVAQSPRYKIIEKRQSVAFWCNPISGHATLYWYQQILGQGPKLLIQFQNNGVVDDSQLPKDRFSAERLKGVDSTLKIQPAKLEDSAVYLCASSFGRAIGELFFGEGSRLTVL.